This T cell receptor beta chain originates from a study of blood T cell repertoires in COVID-19. At the level of the study: The United States, Italy and Spain were the sources of the acute and convalescent COVID-19 samples.

The V gene's germline CDR1 is MNHEY and CDR2 SVGAGI. This CDR3 comprises 14 residues. The V gene lost 5 bases and the J gene lost 7 bases, with 17 bases spanning the gap. Libraries were prepared by immunoSEQ multiplex PCR; TCRdb keeps only in-frame clonotypes and omits some of them. Here the sample spans approximately 74,000 clones, just under 85% being singletons. The rearrangement joins TRBV6-5 to TRBJ1-2, with D tentatively TRBD1 (6 bases). The sample consisted of peripheral blood. The sequence was obtained from a man in his 70s with acute or convalescent COVID-19. CDR3: CASSLPGGAGGYTF. The DNA of the CDR3 is TGTGCCAGCAGTCTCCCTGGGGGCGCGGGTGGCTACACCTTC.